This TCR beta chain was recovered during a study of blood T cell repertoires in COVID-19. Across the whole study: Specimens from acute and convalescent COVID-19 originated in the United States, Italy and Spain.

Participants, about 18 to 90 years old, spanned about two dozen US areas. This table comes from immunoSEQ multiplex PCR, and its TCRdb copy is limited to in-frame clones, with some not included. The sample holds about 220,000 clones, about four fifths seen once. The source material was PBMCs or T cells enriched from blood (not recorded which). The TCR originated in a middle-aged woman with acute COVID-19.

CDR3 in amino acids: CASSLRLAGETQYF. For the CDR3, the DNA is TGTGCCAGCAGCTTACGACTAGCGGGAGAGACCCAGTACTTC. The V call is TRBV7-8, the J call TRBJ2-5, with TRBD2 matching 10 bases. V dropped 2 bases and J dropped 4; count of bases not matched to a gene: 1. The CDR3 contains 14 residues. CDR1 is SGHVS and CDR2 is FQNEAQ in the germline V gene.